Below are 10 T cell receptor beta chains sequenced from a single sample in a study of memory B cells and T cells in multiple sclerosis. No antigens are known for them. The table came from immunoSEQ multiplex PCR; TCRdb's copy has only in-frame clones and leaves some out. This table has some 11,000 clones, almost 85% appearing once. After stimulus-free culture, autoproliferating CFSE-dim and non-proliferating CFSE-high T cells were sequenced separately. Roughly 5x10^7 CFSE-labeled PBMCs were cultured less than nine days unstimulated, then replicate wells were pooled. Sequenced input: PBMCs from blood kept in culture. These receptor sequences come from a human donor with multiple sclerosis.

The chain uses TRBV27 and TRBJ2-6; no definite D call. Germline V gene sequence: CDR1 MNHEY, CDR2 SMNVEV (reference sequence). Trimming left V 4 bases short and J 2 bases short, with 9 bases between. CDR3 length: 15 residues. The chain's CDR3 is CASSSSRTGANVLTF. The DNA of the CDR3 is TGTGCCAGCAGTTCATCTAGAACTGGGGCCAACGTCCTGACTTTC.

The DNA for the CDR3 is TGCGCCAGCAGCTTGGCGGGCCCGGGGGCCTATAATTCACCCCTCCACTTT. As protein: CASSLAGPGAYNSPLHF. The V and J genes are TRBV5-1 and TRBJ1-6, with a weak D call TRBD1 (5 bases). Trimming took off 0 bases at V and 2 bases at J, with 12 bases between the two ends. This CDR3 has 17 residues. The germline V gene encodes CDR1 SGHRS and CDR2 YFSETQ. The full variable domain, with the rest looked up from reference TRBV5-1 and TRBJ1-6, is KAGVTQTPRYLIKTRGQQVTLSCSPISGHRSVSWYQQTPGQGLQFLFEYFSETQRNKGNFPGRFSGRQFSNSRSEMNVSTLELGDSALYLCASSLAGPGAYNSPLHFGNGTRLTVT.

The V gene is TRBV9, the J gene TRBJ2-2; D gene unclear. This CDR3 region has 14 residues. Germline assignment: CDR1 SGDLS and CDR2 YYNGEE. The V gene lost 4 bases and the J gene lost 0 bases, with 7 bases spanning the gap. CDR3 sequence: CASSPSANTGELFF. CDR3 in DNA: TGTGCCAGCAGCCCCTCAGCGAACACCGGGGAGCTGTTTTTT.

The V and J genes are TRBV14 and TRBJ1-1; D remains ambiguous. There are 13 residues in the CDR3. Looked up from germline, CDR1 is SGHDN and CDR2 is FVKESK. V lost 6 bases and J 5 bases, leaving 13 bases between the germline ends. The CDR3 nucleotides are TGTGCCAGCAGATTATCAGCGACGACTGAAGCTTTCTTT. As protein: CASRLSATTEAFF.

This chain joins TRBV29-1 and TRBJ1-2, with a possible D match to TRBD1 (6 bases). Germline assignment: CDR1 SQVTM and CDR2 ANQGSEA. The CDR3 has 14 residues. Trimming took 2 bases from V and 4 from J, leaving 14 bases between them. The CDR3 sequence: CSVEIIRGRYGYTF. DNA for the CDR3: TGCAGCGTTGAAATTATCAGGGGCCGCTATGGCTACACCTTC.

The chain combines TRBV5-4 with TRBJ1-4; D remains unclear. Germline CDR1 reads SGHNT; CDR2 reads YYREEE (reference sequence). V was pared by 4 bases and J by 5 bases, with 9 bases between. The CDR3 runs to 13 residues. The CDR3 DNA reads as TGTGCCAGCAGCACTGGACGGAATGAAAAACTGTTTTTT. Protein sequence: CASSTGRNEKLFF.

The chain combines TRBV2 with TRBJ1-4; TRBD1 matches at 7 bases. CDR3 length: 15 residues. Germline V gene data show CDR1 as SNHLY and CDR2 as FYNNEI. V shed 5 bases, J shed 1 base, and the junction held 4 bases outside the gene matches. CDR3 amino acids: CASSPRTGTNEKLFF. The CDR3 DNA is TGTGCCAGCAGTCCACGGACAGGAACTAATGAAAAACTGTTTTTT.

This chain links TRBV27 with TRBJ1-2, with 7 nucleotides matching TRBD1. The germline CDR1 and CDR2 sequences are MNHEY and SMNVEV (reference sequence). V lost 4 bases to trimming and J lost 1 base; unmatched junction nucleotides: 21. The CDR3 totals 20 residues. CDR3 loop: CASSSSAINSGTAINYGYTF. CDR3 nucleotides: TGTGCCAGCAGTTCCTCCGCTATAAATTCAGGGACAGCAATTAACTATGGCTACACCTTC.

The V gene is TRBV7-6, the J gene TRBJ2-7, with TRBD2 matching over 8 bases. The CDR3 is made up of 16 amino acids. V shed 5 bases and J 0 bases; nucleotides not matched to a gene: 9. CDR1 is SGHVS and CDR2 is FNYEAQ in the germline V gene. CDR3 nucleotides: TGTGCCAGCAGCCATTCAGCCAGCGGGGGCTCCTACGAGCAGTACTTC. It codes for CASSHSASGGSYEQYF.

The chain couples TRBV4-1 to TRBJ2-7; 10 bases fit TRBD1. The CDR3 covers 15 residues. The V gene end was trimmed by 4 bases and the J gene end by 0 bases; junction bases not matched to a gene: 3. CDR1 and CDR2 (germline): MGHRA, YSYEKL. The CDR3, as DNA: TGCGCCAGCAGCCCGGGACAGGGGAGCTCCTACGAGCAGTACTTC. It codes for CASSPGQGSSYEQYF.